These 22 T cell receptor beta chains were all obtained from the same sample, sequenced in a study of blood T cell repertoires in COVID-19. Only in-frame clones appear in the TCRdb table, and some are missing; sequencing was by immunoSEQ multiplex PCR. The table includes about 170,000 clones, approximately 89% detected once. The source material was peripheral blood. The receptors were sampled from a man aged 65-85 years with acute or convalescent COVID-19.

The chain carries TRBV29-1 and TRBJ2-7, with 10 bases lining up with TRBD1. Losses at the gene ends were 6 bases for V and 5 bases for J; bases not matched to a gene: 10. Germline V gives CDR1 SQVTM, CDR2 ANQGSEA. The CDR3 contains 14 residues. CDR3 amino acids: CSVGAGQGPHEQYF. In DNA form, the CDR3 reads TGCAGCGTCGGGGCGGGACAGGGGCCCCACGAGCAGTACTTC.

The CDR3: CATSRFGQRDTEAFF. The CDR3, as DNA: TGTGCCACCAGCAGGTTTGGACAGAGGGACACTGAAGCTTTCTTT. The rearrangement links TRBV15 to TRBJ1-1; tentative D call: TRBD1 (6 bases). The CDR3 extends over 15 amino acids. Germline V gene lookup returns CDR1 LNHNV and CDR2 YYDKDF (reference sequence). V lost 3 bases, J lost 3 bases, and 14 bases lay in between.

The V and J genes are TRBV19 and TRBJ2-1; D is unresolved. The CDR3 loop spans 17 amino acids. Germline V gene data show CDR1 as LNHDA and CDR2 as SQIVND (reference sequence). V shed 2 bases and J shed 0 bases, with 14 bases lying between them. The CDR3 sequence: CASSIISKLSSYNEQFF. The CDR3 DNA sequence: TGTGCCAGTAGTATAATCTCTAAGCTTAGCTCCTACAATGAGCAGTTCTTC.

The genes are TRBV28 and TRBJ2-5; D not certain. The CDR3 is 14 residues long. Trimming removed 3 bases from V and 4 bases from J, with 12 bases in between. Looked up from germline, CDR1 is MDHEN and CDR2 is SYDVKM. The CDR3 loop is CASSFNEYRETQYF. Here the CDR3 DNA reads TGTGCCAGCAGTTTCAACGAGTATCGAGAGACCCAGTACTTC.

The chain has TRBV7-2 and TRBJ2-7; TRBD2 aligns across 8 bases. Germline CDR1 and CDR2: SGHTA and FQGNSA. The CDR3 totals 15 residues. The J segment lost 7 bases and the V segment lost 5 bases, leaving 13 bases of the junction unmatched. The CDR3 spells CASSLQRGTFLEQYF. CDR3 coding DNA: TGTGCCAGCAGCCTACAGCGGGGGACCTTCCTTGAGCAGTACTTC. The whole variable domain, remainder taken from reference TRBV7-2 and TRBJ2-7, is GAGVSQSPSNKVTEKGKDVELRCDPISGHTALYWYRQSLGQGLEFLIYFQGNSAPDKSGLPSDRFSAERTGGSVSTLTIQRTQQEDSAVYLCASSLQRGTFLEQYFGPGTRLTVT.

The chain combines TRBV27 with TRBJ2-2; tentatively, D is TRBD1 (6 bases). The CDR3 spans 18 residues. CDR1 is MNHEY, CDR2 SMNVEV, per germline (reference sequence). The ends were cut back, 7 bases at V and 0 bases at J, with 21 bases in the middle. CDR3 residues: CASTRGSSKGANTGELFF. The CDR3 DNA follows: TGTGCCAGCACCCGAGGGAGTTCGAAGGGGGCGAACACCGGGGAGCTGTTTTTT.

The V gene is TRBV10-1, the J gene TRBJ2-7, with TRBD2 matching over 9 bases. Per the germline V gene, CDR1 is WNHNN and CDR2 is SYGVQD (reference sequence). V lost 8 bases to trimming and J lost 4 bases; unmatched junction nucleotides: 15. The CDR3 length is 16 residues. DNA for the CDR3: TGCGCCAGCCCGAGAGGTAGCGGGGGAGAATATTACGAGCAGTACTTC. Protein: CASPRGSGGEYYEQYF.

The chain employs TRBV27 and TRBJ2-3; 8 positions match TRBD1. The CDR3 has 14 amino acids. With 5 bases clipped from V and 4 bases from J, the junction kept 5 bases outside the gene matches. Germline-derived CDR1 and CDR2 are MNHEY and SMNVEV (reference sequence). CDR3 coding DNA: TGTGCCAGCAGTGACAGGGGCGCCCCAGATACGCAGTATTTT. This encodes CASSDRGAPDTQYF.

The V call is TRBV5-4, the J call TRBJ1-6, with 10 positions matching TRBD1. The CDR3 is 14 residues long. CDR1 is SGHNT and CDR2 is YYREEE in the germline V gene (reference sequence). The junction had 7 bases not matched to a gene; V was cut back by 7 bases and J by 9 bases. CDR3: CASGPGQGISPLHF. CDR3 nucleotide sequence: TGTGCCAGCGGCCCGGGACAGGGGATTTCACCCCTCCACTTT.

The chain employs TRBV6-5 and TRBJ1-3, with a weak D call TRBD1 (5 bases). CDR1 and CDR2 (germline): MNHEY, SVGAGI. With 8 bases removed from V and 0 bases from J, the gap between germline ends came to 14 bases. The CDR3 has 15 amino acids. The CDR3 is CASHSGGVSGNTIYF. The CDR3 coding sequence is TGTGCCAGCCACTCCGGGGGGGTCTCTGGAAACACCATATATTTT.

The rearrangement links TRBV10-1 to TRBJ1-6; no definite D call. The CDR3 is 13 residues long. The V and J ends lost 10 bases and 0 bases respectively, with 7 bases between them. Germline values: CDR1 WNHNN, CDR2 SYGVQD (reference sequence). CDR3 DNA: TGCGCCACCCCTTTCTCCTATAATTCACCCCTCCACTTT. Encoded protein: CATPFSYNSPLHF.

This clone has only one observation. CDR3 sequence (DNA): TGCAGTGCGAGTGGCGGGGGTATGAACACTGAAGCTTTCTTT. Translation: CSASGGGMNTEAFF. This chain uses TRBV20-1 with TRBJ1-1; D is perhaps TRBD1 (5 bases). The length of the CDR3 is 14 residues. Germline V CDR1 and CDR2: DFQATT, SNEGSKA (reference sequence). The ends were cut back, 6 bases at V and 0 bases at J, with 14 bases in the middle.

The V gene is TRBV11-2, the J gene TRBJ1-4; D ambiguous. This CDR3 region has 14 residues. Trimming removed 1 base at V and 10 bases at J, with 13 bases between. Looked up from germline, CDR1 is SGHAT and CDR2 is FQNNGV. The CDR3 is CASSLGGDGVKLFF. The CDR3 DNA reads TGTGCCAGCAGCTTAGGGGGAGACGGGGTAAAACTGTTTTTT. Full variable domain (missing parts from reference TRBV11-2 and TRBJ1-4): EAGVAQSPRYKIIEKRQSVAFWCNPISGHATLYWYQQILGQGPKLLIQFQNNGVVDDSQLPKDRFSAERLKGVDSTLKIQPAKLEDSAVYLCASSLGGDGVKLFFGSGTQLSVL.

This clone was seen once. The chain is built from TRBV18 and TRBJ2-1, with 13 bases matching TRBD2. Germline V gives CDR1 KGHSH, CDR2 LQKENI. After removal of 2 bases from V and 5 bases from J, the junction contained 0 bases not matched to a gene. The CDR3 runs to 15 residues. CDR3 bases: TGTGCCAGCTCACCAGGGACTAGCGGGGACAATGAGCAGTTCTTC. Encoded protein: CASSPGTSGDNEQFF.

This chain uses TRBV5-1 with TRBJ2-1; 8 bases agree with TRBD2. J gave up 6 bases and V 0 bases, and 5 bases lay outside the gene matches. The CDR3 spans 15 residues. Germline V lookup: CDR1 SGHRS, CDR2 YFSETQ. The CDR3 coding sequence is TGCGCCAGCAGCTTGGTTCTAGCGGGCTTCAATGAGCAGTTCTTC. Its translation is CASSLVLAGFNEQFF.

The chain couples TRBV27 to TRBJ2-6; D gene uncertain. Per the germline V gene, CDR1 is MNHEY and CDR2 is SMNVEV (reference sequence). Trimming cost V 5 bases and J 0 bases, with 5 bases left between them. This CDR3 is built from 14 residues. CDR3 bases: TGTGCCAGCAGTCCCTTCTCTGGGGCCAACGTCCTGACTTTC. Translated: CASSPFSGANVLTF.

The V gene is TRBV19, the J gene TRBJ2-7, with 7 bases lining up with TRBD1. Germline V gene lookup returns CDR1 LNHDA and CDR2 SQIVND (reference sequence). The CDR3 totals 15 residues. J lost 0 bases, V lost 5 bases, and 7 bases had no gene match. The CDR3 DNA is TGTGCCAGTAGTTCCGGGACAGAGAGCTCCTACGAGCAGTACTTC. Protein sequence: CASSSGTESSYEQYF.

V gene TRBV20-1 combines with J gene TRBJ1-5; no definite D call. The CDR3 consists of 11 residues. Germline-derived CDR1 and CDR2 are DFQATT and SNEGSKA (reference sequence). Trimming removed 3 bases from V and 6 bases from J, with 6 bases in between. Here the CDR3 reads CSARSAQPQHF. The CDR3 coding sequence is TGCAGTGCTAGGAGTGCTCAGCCCCAGCATTTT.

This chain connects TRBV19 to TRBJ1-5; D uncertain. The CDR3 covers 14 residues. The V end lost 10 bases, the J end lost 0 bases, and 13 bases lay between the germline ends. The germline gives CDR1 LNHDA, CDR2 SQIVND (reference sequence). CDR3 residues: CATKGEASNQPQHF. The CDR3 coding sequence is TGTGCCACCAAAGGAGAAGCTAGCAATCAGCCCCAGCATTTT.

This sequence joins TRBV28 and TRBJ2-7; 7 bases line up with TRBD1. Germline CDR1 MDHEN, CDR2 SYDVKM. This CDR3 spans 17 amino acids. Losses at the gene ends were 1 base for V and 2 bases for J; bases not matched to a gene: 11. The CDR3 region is CASSLYPRTGRTYEQYF. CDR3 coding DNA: TGTGCCAGCAGTTTATACCCGAGGACAGGTCGCACCTACGAGCAGTACTTC.

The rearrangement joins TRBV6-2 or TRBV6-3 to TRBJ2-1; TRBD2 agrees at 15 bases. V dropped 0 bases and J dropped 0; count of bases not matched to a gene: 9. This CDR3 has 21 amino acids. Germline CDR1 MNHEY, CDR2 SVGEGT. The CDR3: CASSYSLGLAGGSISYNEQFF. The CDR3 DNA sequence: TGTGCCAGCAGTTACTCTCTGGGACTAGCGGGGGGTTCTATCTCCTACAATGAGCAGTTCTTC.

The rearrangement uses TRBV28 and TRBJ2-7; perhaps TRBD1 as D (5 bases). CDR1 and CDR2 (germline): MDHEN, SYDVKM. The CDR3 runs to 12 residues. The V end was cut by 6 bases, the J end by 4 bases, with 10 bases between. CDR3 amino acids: CASSRQGYEQYF. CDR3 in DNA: TGTGCCAGCAGCCGGCAGGGTTACGAGCAGTACTTC.